The 2 T cell receptor beta chains reported below all come from one sample, sequenced in a study of T cell changes during pregnancy in multiple sclerosis. Using immunoSEQ multiplex PCR, the repertoire was profiled, and TCRdb retains in-frame clones only, with some absent. The sample lists some 67,000 clones; roughly 94% were seen once. This specimen was peripheral blood, taken after pregnancy. These receptors were obtained from a female donor with multiple sclerosis, enrolled in a pregnancy study.

This chain links TRBV28 with TRBJ2-2, with 10 bases that match TRBD1. This CDR3 is built from 15 residues. V was clipped by 5 bases and J by 5 bases; unmatched bases: 5. Looked up from germline, CDR1 is MDHEN and CDR2 is SYDVKM. The CDR3 region is CASSLGTGATGELFF. CDR3 in DNA: TGTGCCAGCAGTCTCGGGACAGGGGCTACCGGGGAGCTGTTTTTT.

The chain uses TRBV9 and TRBJ2-5; 7 positions match TRBD1. Germline V gene sequence: CDR1 SGDLS, CDR2 YYNGEE. V lost 4 bases and J lost 1; bases outside the gene matches: 7. The CDR3 runs 15 residues. DNA of the CDR3: TGTGCCAGCAGCCTTCGGGACAGCGTCCAAGAGACCCAGTACTTC. It codes for CASSLRDSVQETQYF.